The source of this TCR beta chain is a study of T cells in tumors after PD-1 blockade. Study-wide context: No patient had prior checkpoint blockade, systemic immunosuppression, or radiotherapy within 4 weeks. Daily vismodegib 150 mg continued in a subset of anti-PD-1-treated patients.

Some clones are missing from TCRdb's copy, which holds only in-frame ones; the method was immunoSEQ multiplex PCR. The data hold around 34,000 clones, with about three quarters observed a single time. Genomic DNA template from tumor biopsies or peripheral blood, about 616 ng to 6,500 ng input. The specimen comprised PBMCs, sampled after anti-PD-1 treatment. This TCR derives from a human donor with basal cell carcinoma.

The CDR3 DNA reads TGTGCCAGCAGCTTGGAGAGGGGTCACCGGAAAGGAGCTAACTATGGCTACACCTTC. Translation: CASSLERGHRKGANYGYTF. The genes are TRBV7-8 and TRBJ1-2, with D tentatively TRBD1 (5 bases). The CDR3 totals 19 residues. The V end was cut by 3 bases, the J end by 0 bases, with 23 bases between. Looked up from germline, CDR1 is SGHVS and CDR2 is FQNEAQ.